The 4 T cell receptor beta chains reported below all come from one sample, sequenced in a study of CD8+ T cells in alopecia areata. The sequencing template was cDNA reverse transcribed from extracted RNA. The method was immunoSEQ multiplex PCR; TCRdb's version includes in-frame clones alone and lacks a portion of them. This sample has 150,000 to 200,000 clones; 55% occur once, and the top ten carry about 4.3%. Sequencing was carried out using CD4+ T cells sorted from blood. The source of these receptors is a human donor in good health.

The rearrangement joins TRBV29-1 to TRBJ2-1; D might be TRBD1 (5 bases). Germline V CDR1 and CDR2: SQVTM, ANQGSEA. The CDR3 runs to 15 residues. Trimming shortened V by 0 bases and J by 4 bases, and 13 bases separated the two germline ends. In DNA form, the CDR3 reads TGCAGCGTTGAAGATCAGGGTAGGATTTACAATGAGCAGTTCTTC. Its protein is CSVEDQGRIYNEQFF.

The chain has TRBV6-5 and TRBJ1-2; tentatively, D is TRBD1 (6 bases). Per the germline V gene, CDR1 is MNHEY and CDR2 is SVGAGI. V was shortened by 0 bases and J by 4 bases, with 9 bases between the two germline ends. This CDR3 has 14 residues. The chain's CDR3 is CASSYSRDIYGYTF. DNA for the CDR3: TGTGCCAGCAGTTACTCGCGGGACATCTATGGCTACACCTTC.

The rearrangement uses TRBV9 and TRBJ2-7; D not resolved. The germline CDR1 and CDR2 sequences are SGDLS and YYNGEE. CDR3 length equals 15 residues. Trimming left V 0 bases short and J 2 bases short, with 12 bases between. CDR3 in DNA: TGTGCCAGCAGCGTAGCTGCAGTGGGAACCTACGAGCAGTACTTC. Its translation is CASSVAAVGTYEQYF.

The chain carries TRBV15 and TRBJ1-5, with D maybe TRBD1 (6 bases). Trimming removed 1 base from V and 7 bases from J, with 14 bases in between. Germline loops: CDR1 LNHNV, CDR2 YYDKDF (reference sequence). The CDR3 sequence is 15 residues long. DNA of the CDR3: TGTGCCACCAGCAGAGGTTCAGGGGAATTACAGCCCCAGCATTTT. This sequence encodes CATSRGSGELQPQHF.